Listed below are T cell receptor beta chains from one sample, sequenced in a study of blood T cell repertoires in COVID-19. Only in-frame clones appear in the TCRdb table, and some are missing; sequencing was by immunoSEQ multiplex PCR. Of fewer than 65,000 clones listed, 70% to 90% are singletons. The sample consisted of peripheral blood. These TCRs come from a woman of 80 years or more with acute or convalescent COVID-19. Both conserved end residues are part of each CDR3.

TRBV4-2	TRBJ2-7	CASAPGTGTYEQYF
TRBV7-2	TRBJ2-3	CASSHNTRWGPSTDTQYF
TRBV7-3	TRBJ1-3	CASSLGGQGSGNTIYF
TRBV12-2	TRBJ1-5	CASRPWPHYSNQPQHF
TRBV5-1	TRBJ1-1	CASSASQGQAEAFF
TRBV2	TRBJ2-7	CASSRGMYEQYF
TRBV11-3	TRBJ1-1	CASSFSPGTEAFF
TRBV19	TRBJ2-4	CASRGASGAKNIQYF
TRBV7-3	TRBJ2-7	CASSLATGQGHEQYF
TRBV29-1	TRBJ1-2	CSVEGQLKYYGYTF
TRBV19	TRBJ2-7	CASAEAGLAYEQYF
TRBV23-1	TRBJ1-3	CASSQSSGRNTIYF
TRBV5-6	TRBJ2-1	CASSFLLSSYNEQFF
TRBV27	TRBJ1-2	CASSLGPGSGGYTF
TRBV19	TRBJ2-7	CASSIWGLANEQYF
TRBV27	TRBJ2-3	CASSLFTGGPTDTQYF
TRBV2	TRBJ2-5	CASNTQGGETQYF
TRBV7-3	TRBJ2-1	CASSPDSNEQFF
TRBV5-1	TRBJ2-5	CASSPRTSGEETQYF
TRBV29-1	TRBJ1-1	CSASTGMNTEAFF
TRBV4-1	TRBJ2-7	CASSQDLEQYF
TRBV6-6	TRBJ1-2	CASSLNREHGYTF
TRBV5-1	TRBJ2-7	CASNLVGTGVGEQYF
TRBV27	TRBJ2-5	CASSPGLATTSRRTQYF
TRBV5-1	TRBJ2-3	CASSDPVGHLYTQYF
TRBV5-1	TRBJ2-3	CASRSMGLGTTDTQYF
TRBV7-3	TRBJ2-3	CASRSGAGDTQYF
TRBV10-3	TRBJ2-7	CAISELSDSYEQYF
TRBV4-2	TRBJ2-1	CASSHGTGLYNEQFF
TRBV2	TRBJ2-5	CASSGQGGDWETQYF
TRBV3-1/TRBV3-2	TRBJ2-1	CASSQTSGGVDEQFF
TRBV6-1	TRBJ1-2	CASSELRRVYGGYTF
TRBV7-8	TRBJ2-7	CASSRVSGGAGEQYF
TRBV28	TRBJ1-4	CASSSPGSGEKLFF
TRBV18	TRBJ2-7	CASSPLAGVGLSSYEQYF
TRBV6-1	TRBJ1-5	CASSALTRYSNQPQHF
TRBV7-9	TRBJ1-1	CASSQLGGTTNTEAFF
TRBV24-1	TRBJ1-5	CATSEQVGQPQHF
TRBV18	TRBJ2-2	CASSSGLAGGTGELFF
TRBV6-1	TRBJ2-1	CASSEDSNSYNEQFF
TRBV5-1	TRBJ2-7	CASSLEGLAGGPQYF
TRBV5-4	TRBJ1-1	CASSPHLDRVDEAFF
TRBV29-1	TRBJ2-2	CSVSSVAGAGELFF
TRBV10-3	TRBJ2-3	CAIRSGRSSTDTQYF
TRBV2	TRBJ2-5	CASSEAAAGETQYF
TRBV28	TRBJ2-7	CASKFPQGSYEQYF
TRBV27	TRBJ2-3	CASSRDTDTQYF
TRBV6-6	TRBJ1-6	CASSPVGQGDSPLHF